The source of this TCR beta chain is a study of cytomegalovirus exposure and HLA in healthy donors. Remarks on this clone: The antigen is unknown.

Primers: 60 Vbeta forward and 13 Jbeta reverse. Libraries were prepared by immunoSEQ multiplex PCR; TCRdb keeps only in-frame clonotypes and omits some of them. This sample lists around 190,000 clones; its ten largest clones have approximately 0.98%. Germline values: CDR1 SGHNT, CDR2 YYREEE (reference sequence). After removal of 4 bases from V and 3 bases from J, the junction contained 5 bases not matched to a gene. The CDR3 totals 15 residues. Broader study findings: In vitro experiments confirmed that a few CMV-associated chains were specific for CMV antigens.

The chain links TRBV5-4 to TRBJ2-1, with 9 bases fitting TRBD1. The sample comprised PBMCs. The receptor was derived from a woman aged 25 to 39 in good health and CMV-seropositive. In DNA form, the CDR3 reads TGTGCCAGCAGCCCGGGACAGGGAGGCTACAATGAGCAGTTCTTC. This gives the protein CASSPGQGGYNEQFF.